This T cell receptor beta chain was documented in a study of T cell changes during pregnancy in multiple sclerosis. Germline V lookup: CDR1 SEHNR, CDR2 FQNEAQ (reference sequence). This CDR3 is built from 17 residues. V shed 4 bases and J 4 bases; nucleotides not matched to a gene: 15. The repertoire was sequenced with immunoSEQ multiplex PCR; TCRdb's copy has only in-frame clones and lacks some. The sample carries approximately 92,000 clones, roughly 92% recorded once. This TCR was recovered from a female donor with multiple sclerosis, enrolled in a pregnancy study. Sequenced material: peripheral blood, taken in the first trimester of pregnancy. The chain uses TRBV7-9 and TRBJ2-7; TRBD2 aligns across 8 bases. The chain's CDR3 is CASSSRGGAIGGYEQYF. The CDR3 DNA sequence: TGTGCCAGCAGCTCCCGGGGGGGGGCCATAGGAGGATACGAGCAGTACTTC.